Listed below are T cell receptor beta chains from one sample, sequenced in a study of blood T cell repertoires in COVID-19. Libraries were prepared by immunoSEQ multiplex PCR; TCRdb keeps only in-frame clonotypes and omits some of them. The table includes 360,000 or so clones, about nine tenths detected once. The sample consisted of PBMCs or T cells enriched from blood (not recorded which). Receptors originate from a woman aged 30 to 39 who had been exposed to COVID-19. CDR3s include the opening cysteine and the closing phenylalanine or tryptophan. Fields, in order: clone size, J gene, V gene, D gene, CDR3 DNA, CDR3 protein. The D gene is left open where the match is weak. The size field is filled for only some rows; it gives once, few, many or a size class.

>.|TRBJ1-5|TRBV28|TRBD1
TGTGCCAGCAGTGTTACCGGGACAGGGGGTCAGCCCCAGCATTTT
CASSVTGTGGQPQHF
>.|TRBJ2-1|TRBV24-1|.
TGTGCCACCAGTCGCAGGGTTGGTGGCAATGAGCAGTTCTTC
CATSRRVGGNEQFF
>.|TRBJ2-2|TRBV21-1|.
TGTGCCAGCAGCAAAGGGGGCAGGGATGGATCCGGGGAGCTGTTTTTT
CASSKGGRDGSGELFF
>.|TRBJ1-1|TRBV11-2|TRBD1
TGTGCCAGCAGCTTAGGGACAGGACTCTACACTGAAGCTTTCTTT
CASSLGTGLYTEAFF
>.|TRBJ2-7|TRBV3-1/TRBV3-2|TRBD1
TGTGCCAGCAGCCAACCGGGACAGGGGGCTGACGAGCAGTACTTC
CASSQPGQGADEQYF
>.|TRBJ1-2|TRBV27|.
TGTGCCAGCAGTTTGGGCGCCCCAGGGGTGCAGGGCTACACCTTC
CASSLGAPGVQGYTF
>few|TRBJ2-7|TRBV10-3|TRBD2
TGTGCCATCAGTGGATCCCAGGGGGCTAGCGGGAGGCCAGGGGCATCCTACGAGCAGTACTTC
CAISGSQGASGRPGASYEQYF
>.|TRBJ2-7|TRBV11-2|.
TGTGCCAGCAGCTTGTGGCTAGCGAGGGAGCAGTACTTC
CASSLWLAREQYF
>.|TRBJ2-1|TRBV15|.
TGTGCCACCAGCAGAGATCAAACGGGAGTCCCCTACAATGAGCAGTTCTTC
CATSRDQTGVPYNEQFF
>.|TRBJ2-2|TRBV6-1|.
TGTGCCAGCAGTGAAGGAGGGCCGGGCACCGGGGAGCTGTTTTTT
CASSEGGPGTGELFF
>.|TRBJ1-3|TRBV2|.
TGTGCCAGCAGTGCGACCGGGACTCTATCTGGAAACACCATATATTTT
CASSATGTLSGNTIYF
>.|TRBJ2-3|TRBV6-5|TRBD2
TGTGCCAGCAGCTGGGACTACAGCACAGATACGCAGTATTTT
CASSWDYSTDTQYF
>.|TRBJ1-3|TRBV6-5|.
TGTGCCAGCAGGCCTCCAGGGTCAGGAAACACCATATATTTT
CASRPPGSGNTIYF
>.|TRBJ2-2|TRBV7-3|.
TGTGCCAGCAGCTTAAGCGCCGGGAACACCGGGGAGCTGTTTTTT
CASSLSAGNTGELFF
>.|TRBJ2-7|TRBV28|.
TGTGCCAGCAGCCTAGCTGGGGTCACCTACGAGCAGTACTTC
CASSLAGVTYEQYF
>.|TRBJ2-3|TRBV28|.
TGTGCCAGCACCACTGGCACAGATACGCAGTATTTT
CASTTGTDTQYF
>.|TRBJ2-2|TRBV27|.
TGTGCCAGCAGTATGACTCCTCTGGGCACCGGGGAGCTGTTTTTT
CASSMTPLGTGELFF
>.|TRBJ2-5|TRBV29-1|TRBD2
TGCAGCGTTGGGGCCACAGGACTAGCGGGAGGGCTCCAAGAGACCCAGTACTTC
CSVGATGLAGGLQETQYF
>.|TRBJ2-7|TRBV6-5|TRBD1
TGTGCCATTTCCCCAGGGACAGGGCTCTACGAGCAGTACTTC
CAISPGTGLYEQYF
>.|TRBJ2-2|TRBV19|TRBD1
TGTGCCAGTAGGGGGACAGGGTATGCCGGGGAGCTGTTTTTT
CASRGTGYAGELFF
>once|TRBJ2-7|TRBV28|TRBD2
TGTGCCAGCAGTTCTAGCGGGGAGAGGTTCGAGCAGTACTTC
CASSSSGERFEQYF
>.|TRBJ1-1|TRBV29-1|.
TGCAGCGTGCGGGGGAACACTGAAGCTTTCTTT
CSVRGNTEAFF
>once|TRBJ1-1|TRBV9|TRBD1
TGTGCCAGCAGCGCCAGGGGGGACACTGAAGCTTTCTTT
CASSARGDTEAFF
>.|TRBJ2-5|TRBV5-4|TRBD2
TGTGCCAGCAGCTGGGATAGCGGGAGGGCTCGGGAGACCCAGTACTTC
CASSWDSGRARETQYF
>once|TRBJ2-7|TRBV29-1|TRBD2
TGCAGCGTTGAAGGGGGCCCCGGGACTAGCGACGACGAGCAGTACTTC
CSVEGGPGTSDDEQYF
>.|TRBJ2-6|TRBV19|TRBD1
TGTGCCAGTAGTCCACAGGGGGCGACTGGGGCCAACGTCCTGACTTTC
CASSPQGATGANVLTF
>.|TRBJ1-3|TRBV7-6|.
TGTGCCAGCAGCTTAGCGGACACGGTGTCTGGAAACACCATATATTTT
CASSLADTVSGNTIYF
>.|TRBJ2-7|TRBV28|.
TGTGCCAACAAGAACGACAGGTGGTACGAGCAGTACTTC
CANKNDRWYEQYF
>.|TRBJ1-1|TRBV15|.
TGTGCCACCAGCAGAGGAGGCCAGACGGGGACTGAAGCTTTCTTT
CATSRGGQTGTEAFF
>.|TRBJ1-3|TRBV5-1|.
TGCGCCAGCAGCTTGGGTCTCTCTGGAAACACCATATATTTT
CASSLGLSGNTIYF
>once|TRBJ2-7|TRBV28|TRBD2
TGTGCCACCACCCGAGAAAGCGGGAGTGGGTTCTACGAGCAGTACTTC
CATTRESGSGFYEQYF
>.|TRBJ1-6|TRBV28|TRBD1
TGTGCCAGCAGTTCCCCGACAGGGTCGAATTCACCCCTCCACTTT
CASSSPTGSNSPLHF
>.|TRBJ1-6|TRBV9|.
TGTGCCAGCAGCCTCACACCACAGGACTCACCCCTCCACTTT
CASSLTPQDSPLHF
>.|TRBJ2-5|TRBV6-5|TRBD2
TGTGCCAGCAGGAATGGACTAGCGGGAGGGGCCCAGTACTTC
CASRNGLAGGAQYF
>.|TRBJ2-2|TRBV7-8|TRBD2
TGTGCCAGCAGCCAGATGGGGGGGATCGGGGAGCTGTTTTTT
CASSQMGGIGELFF
>few|TRBJ2-1|TRBV7-3|.
TGTGCCAGCAGCCGGGAAAAAGGCCCTACTGGGCAGTTCTTC
CASSREKGPTGQFF
>once|TRBJ2-3|TRBV28|TRBD1
TGTGCCAGCAGTTTACCAGGGGGCAGCACAGATACGCAGTATTTT
CASSLPGGSTDTQYF
>once|TRBJ1-5|TRBV5-8|TRBD1
TGTGCCAGCAGCTTGAGGGGCCAGGGGGGCCAGCCCCAGCATTTT
CASSLRGQGGQPQHF
>.|TRBJ2-5|TRBV28|.
TGTGCCAGCAGTTCGACCCCTCCGAGGCGAGAGACCCAGTACTTC
CASSSTPPRRETQYF
>.|TRBJ2-3|TRBV5-5|.
TGTGCCAGCAGCTTCGGAGAAGATACGCAGTATTTT
CASSFGEDTQYF
>.|TRBJ1-1|TRBV7-8|TRBD1
TGTGCCAGCAGCGTGGACAGGGTTGGGGTTGAACTTTTGACTGAAGCTTTCTTT
CASSVDRVGVELLTEAFF
>.|TRBJ2-5|TRBV28|TRBD2
TGTGCCAGTTGGCGGGGGGCGTTACCCCAAGAGACCCAGTACTTC
CASWRGALPQETQYF
>.|TRBJ1-1|TRBV5-1|TRBD1
TGCGCCAGCAGCTTGGGTATGGGACAGGGGAGCACTGAAGCTTTCTTT
CASSLGMGQGSTEAFF
>.|TRBJ2-7|TRBV7-3|TRBD2
TGTGCCAGCAGCTCCTCCGGGACTAGCGGGGGTTTTCAGTACTTC
CASSSSGTSGGFQYF
>few|TRBJ2-1|TRBV6-6|TRBD2
TGTGCCAGCAGTCCGGGACTAGCGGGAGCTTTTTTAAAGGGTGAGCAGTTCTTC
CASSPGLAGAFLKGEQFF
>.|TRBJ2-1|TRBV24-1|TRBD1
TGTGCCACCAGCGACCCCCGGACAGGGGTAGGGAATGAGCAGTTCTTC
CATSDPRTGVGNEQFF
>.|TRBJ2-7|TRBV21-1|.
TGTGCCAGCAGCACCGGAGGCTACGAGCAGTACTTC
CASSTGGYEQYF
>.|TRBJ1-5|TRBV12-5|.
TGTGCTAGTGGTTTGGTGCGAGCCGGGGGGAATAGCAATCAGCCCCAGCATTTT
CASGLVRAGGNSNQPQHF
>.|TRBJ1-5|TRBV6-2/TRBV6-3|TRBD1
TGTGCCAGCAGTTACACCACAGGGGGGAATCAGCCCCAGCATTTT
CASSYTTGGNQPQHF
>.|TRBJ2-7|TRBV7-6|TRBD1
TGTGCCAGCAGCACTTTAGGACAGGGCCCTAACTACGAGCAGTACTTC
CASSTLGQGPNYEQYF
>.|TRBJ1-6|TRBV7-9|.
TGTGCCAGCAGACGCCCCGACACAGCAAATTCACCCCTCCACTTT
CASRRPDTANSPLHF